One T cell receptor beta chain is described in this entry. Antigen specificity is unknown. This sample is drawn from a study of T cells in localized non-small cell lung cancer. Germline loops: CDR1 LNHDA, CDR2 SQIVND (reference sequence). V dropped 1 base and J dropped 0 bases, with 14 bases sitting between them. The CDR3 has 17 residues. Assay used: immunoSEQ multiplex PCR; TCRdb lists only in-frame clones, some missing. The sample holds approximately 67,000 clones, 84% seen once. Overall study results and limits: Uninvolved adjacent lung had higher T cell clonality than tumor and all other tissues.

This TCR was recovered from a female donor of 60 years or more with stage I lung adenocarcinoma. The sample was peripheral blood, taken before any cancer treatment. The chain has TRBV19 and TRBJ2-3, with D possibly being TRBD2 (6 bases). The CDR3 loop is CASSIGGGGISTDTQYF. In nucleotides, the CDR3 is TGTGCCAGTAGTATAGGTGGGGGAGGAATTAGCACAGATACGCAGTATTTT.